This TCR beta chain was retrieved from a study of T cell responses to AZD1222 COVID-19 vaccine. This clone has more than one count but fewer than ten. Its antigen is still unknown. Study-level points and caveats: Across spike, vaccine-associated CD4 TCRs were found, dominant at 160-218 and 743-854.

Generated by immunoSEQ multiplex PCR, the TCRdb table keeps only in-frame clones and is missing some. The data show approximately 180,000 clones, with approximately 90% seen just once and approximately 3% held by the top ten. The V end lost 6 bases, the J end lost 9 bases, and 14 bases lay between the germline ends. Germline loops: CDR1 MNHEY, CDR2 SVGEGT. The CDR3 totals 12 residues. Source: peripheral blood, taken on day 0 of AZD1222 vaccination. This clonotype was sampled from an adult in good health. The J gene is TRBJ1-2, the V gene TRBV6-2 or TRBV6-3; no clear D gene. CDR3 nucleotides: TGTGCCAGCAGCCCGGTAGCTGAAAGCTACACCTTC. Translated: CASSPVAESYTF.